This T cell receptor beta chain emerged from a study of blood T cell repertoires in COVID-19 (TCRdb year 2020). With regard to the full study: Samples from collaborators originated in the United States, Italy and Spain and spanned both the acute and convalescent phases of COVID-19. The material from the prospective study consisted of cDNA or gDNA derived from T cells, B-cell-depleted T cells, or PBMCs. Deeply sampled blood TCRbeta repertoires from subjects exposed to, actively infected with, or recovered from COVID-19 were included in the dataset. The repertoires were released in a freely available public database intended as a resource for research on the immune response to SARS-CoV-2. The samples were drawn from two sources: the first 160 participants of the ongoing ImmuneRACE study, and 1,254 subjects contributed by 6 global collaborators. Nearly every sample came with metadata listing a de-identified subject ID, COVID-19 status, age in years and sex. Where available, HLA class I and class II types were obtained from metadata supplied by the sample provider rather than from assay-based typing.

Each collaborating institution followed its own protocols to collect whole blood in K2EDTA tubes. For TCRbeta analysis, collaborator samples were shipped as frozen whole blood, as isolated PBMCs, or as DNA extracted from either sample type. TCRbeta CDR3 regions were amplified from genomic DNA using the immunoSEQ Assay, a bias-controlled multiplex PCR. The authors' pipeline ran thus. Within the assay, amplification of reference gene primers was used to estimate how many nucleated cells each sample contained. Sequence reads were collapsed and filtered to measure the absolute abundance of every unique TCRbeta CDR3 rearrangement. For each sample, productive Simpson clonality was calculated by taking the square root of Simpson's diversity index across productive rearrangements. TCRdb re-hosts the immuneACCESS table, in-frame sequences only. Its copies lack some clones; in the studies checked, an unresolved V gene accounts for under half of them, and the cause for the rest is not known. Clone size and V and J calls were adopted from that table, with D and trimming inferred from the DNA. Across this sample there are hundreds of thousands of clones, with roughly nine tenths seen only once. The ten biggest clones cover 2% to 2.5% of the sample.

Regarding this clone: The target of this receptor is not known. No qualities accompany the bases; no much larger clone lies one base away.

The CDR3 has 14 amino acids, counting the end cysteine and phenylalanine. Of all the DNA, just the CDR3 is kept, 42 bases in frame from base 1. V and J lose 5 bases and 1 base, and a span of 9 bases separates them. The germline V gene specifies SNHLY as CDR1 and FYNNEI as CDR2. On the study overall, not on this receptor specifically: The amount of clinical and demographic metadata varied by source and participant and was provided uncurated.

This TCR derives from a woman in her fifties or sixties with acute or convalescent COVID-19. The V and J genes are TRBV2 and TRBJ1-5; there is no confident call for the D gene. The specimen was peripheral blood. Read as DNA, the sequence is TGTGCCAGCAGTCTCGGGTCCAGCAATCAGCCCCAGCATTTT. Translation gives CASSLGSSNQPQHF.